These 23 T cell receptor beta chains were all obtained from the same sample, sequenced in a study of T-cell reconstitution after alpha-beta-depleted transplantation in children. Using unique molecular identifiers, the investigators prepared the TCRbeta library. Using its own MiXCR run on the PCR reads, TCRdb lists one record per CDR3 protein. The sample yields about 220,000 distinct CDR3 sequences, approximately 15% seen once. The sample consisted of PBMCs, mostly from graft donor cells, taken 360 days after TCRalphabeta/CD19-depleted stem cell transplant. The receptors shown here come from a male patient between 2 and 15 years old who had a stem cell transplant for acute lymphoblastic leukemia, so the T cells may come from the graft donor.

This clonotype was seen repeatedly, ten times or more. V and J are TRBV6-5 and TRBJ2-7; no firm D call. V dropped 0 bases and J dropped 0 bases, with 9 bases sitting between them. In germline, CDR1 is MNHEY, CDR2 SVGAGI. The CDR3 is 15 amino acids. CDR3 in DNA: TGTGCCAGCAGTTACTCGTATCACAGCTCCTACGAGCAGTACTTC. As protein: CASSYSYHSSYEQYF.

The table lists this clonotype with a few counts. The CDR3 spells CASSLHLDWSGELFF. CDR3 nucleotide sequence: TGTGCCAGCAGCTTACATCTAGATTGGTCCGGGGAGCTGTTTTTT. The rearrangement links TRBV7-3 to TRBJ2-2; no clear D gene. Germline-derived CDR1 and CDR2 are SGHTA and FQGTGA. The CDR3 consists of 15 residues. V shed 2 bases and J shed 6 bases, with 13 bases lying between them.

The rearrangement uses TRBV10-3 and TRBJ2-7, with 10 nucleotides matching TRBD1. The V segment lost 4 bases and the J segment 4 bases; nucleotides outside the gene matches: 13. This CDR3 has 17 residues. The germline CDR1 and CDR2 sequences are ENHRY and SYGVKD. This CDR3 is CAISGQGATSFPYEQYF. The CDR3 coding sequence is TGTGCCATCAGTGGACAGGGGGCTACATCCTTTCCTTACGAGCAGTACTTC.

This clonotype was recorded a few times. The chain is built from TRBV18 and TRBJ2-3; D gene uncertain. CDR1 is KGHSH, CDR2 LQKENI, per germline. The CDR3 is 13 amino acids. Trimming pared 3 bases from V and 2 bases from J, leaving 6 bases between. The CDR3 DNA reads TGTGCCAGCTCACCGGGTAACACAGATACGCAGTATTTT. Protein sequence: CASSPGNTDTQYF.

The CDR3 protein is CSVPGQGNQPQHF. The CDR3 DNA is TGCAGCGTGCCGGGACAGGGGAATCAGCCCCAGCATTTT. The chain couples TRBV29-1 to TRBJ1-5; 10 bases are shared with TRBD1. CDR3 length equals 13 residues. The trim removed 6 bases at V and 4 bases at J, leaving 3 bases unmatched. Germline V gene sequence: CDR1 SQVTM, CDR2 ANQGSEA. Full variable domain (rest looked up from reference TRBV29-1 and TRBJ1-5): SAVISQKPSRDICQRGTSLTIQCQVDSQVTMMFWYRQQPGQSLTLIATANQGSEATYESGFVIDKFPISRPNLTFSTLTVSNMSPEDSSIYLCSVPGQGNQPQHFGDGTRLSIL.

This sequence joins TRBV5-6 and TRBJ2-2; 8 bases agree with TRBD2. The trim removed 0 bases at V and 4 bases at J, leaving 5 bases unmatched. The CDR3 is 16 residues long. Germline lookup yields CDR1 SGHDT and CDR2 YYEEEE. This CDR3 reads CASSLVGLALTGELFF. CDR3 nucleotides: TGTGCCAGCAGCTTGGTAGGACTAGCCCTCACCGGGGAGCTGTTTTTT.

This chain joins TRBV7-9 and TRBJ2-2, with D tentatively TRBD2 (6 bases). The CDR3 contains 16 residues. The germline CDR1 and CDR2 sequences are SEHNR and FQNEAQ (reference sequence). V was pared by 5 bases and J by 5 bases, with 18 bases between. CDR3 loop: CASSPEGRIGTGELFF. The CDR3 DNA is TGTGCCAGCAGCCCGGAAGGGAGGATAGGGACCGGGGAGCTGTTTTTT.

This clonotype was seen a handful of times. The chain employs TRBV5-1 and TRBJ2-2; TRBD2 matches 7 bases. Germline values: CDR1 SGHRS, CDR2 YFSETQ. J was trimmed by 1 base and V by 1 base; bases with no gene match: 4. The CDR3 extends over 16 amino acids. CDR3 sequence: CASSLSLAENTGELFF. The DNA of the CDR3 is TGCGCCAGCAGCTTGAGTCTAGCGGAGAACACCGGGGAGCTGTTTTTT.

In its sample, this clonotype was seen a few times. The rearrangement uses TRBV7-2 and TRBJ2-5; TRBD2 is a possible D gene (5 bases). This CDR3 comprises 13 residues. Germline assignment: CDR1 SGHTA and CDR2 FQGNSA. V shed 5 bases and J shed 7 bases, with 14 bases lying between them. The CDR3 DNA reads as TGTGCCAGCAGCGCAGGACGGGGTGGGACCCAGTACTTC. Its protein is CASSAGRGGTQYF.

The chain is built from TRBV6-5 and TRBJ1-1, with D uncertain. Germline-derived CDR1 and CDR2 are MNHEY and SVGAGI. The CDR3 length is 15 residues. Trimming cost V 0 bases and J 1 base, with 9 bases left between them. CDR3 protein: CASSYSAERNTEAFF. In DNA, the CDR3 is TGTGCCAGCAGTTACTCGGCAGAGCGGAACACTGAAGCTTTCTTT.

Only a few counts were recorded for this clonotype. The chain carries TRBV20-1 and TRBJ2-4; a weak D match, TRBD1 (6 bases). Germline V gene data show CDR1 as DFQATT and CDR2 as SNEGSKA (reference sequence). This CDR3 has 13 residues. The CDR3 DNA reads as TGCGGGTTAAAACACAGGGTCCAAAACATTCAGTACTTC. It codes for CGLKHRVQNIQYF.

This clonotype was detected a few times. V gene TRBV29-1 combines with J gene TRBJ2-7; no reliable D call. This CDR3 comprises 13 residues. The V end was cut by 6 bases, the J end by 0 bases, with 12 bases between. Looked up from germline, CDR1 is SQVTM and CDR2 is ANQGSEA. CDR3 sequence reads: CSVLRAPSYEQYF. CDR3 sequence (DNA): TGCAGCGTCCTAAGGGCACCCTCCTACGAGCAGTACTTC.

The CDR3 DNA reads as TGTGCCAGCAGCTTGGTAGGCAGGGAAGACACTGAAGCTTTCTTT. The encoded protein is CASSLVGREDTEAFF. This chain links TRBV5-6 with TRBJ1-1; D may be TRBD1 (5 bases). The CDR3 consists of 15 residues. V gave up 0 bases and J gave up 3 bases, with 12 bases separating them. The germline V gene has CDR1 SGHDT and CDR2 YYEEEE.

This chain joins TRBV9 and TRBJ1-3, with D possibly matching TRBD1 (5 bases). Germline V gene data show CDR1 as SGDLS and CDR2 as YYNGEE. The length of the CDR3 is 15 residues. V was clipped by 0 bases and J by 0 bases, with 7 bases between them. The CDR3 coding sequence is TGTGCCAGCAGCGTAGAGGGGAGCTCTGGAAACACCATATATTTT. It translates to CASSVEGSSGNTIYF.

This clonotype was picked up a small number of times. The chain couples TRBV20-1 to TRBJ1-5; D is unclear. The CDR3 covers 16 residues. The V end was cut by 0 bases, the J end by 5 bases, with 17 bases between. Germline V gene sequence: CDR1 DFQATT, CDR2 SNEGSKA (reference sequence). In DNA, the CDR3 is TGCAGTGCTAGAGATAGAGGAGGGATTCTGTATCAGCCCCAGCATTTT. Its translation is CSARDRGGILYQPQHF.

This clonotype was observed many times. The V call is TRBV7-2, the J call TRBJ1-1, with unresolved D. Germline V gene data show CDR1 as SGHTA and CDR2 as FQGNSA. Trimming took 2 bases from V and 2 from J, leaving 9 bases between them. CDR3 length equals 14 residues. The CDR3 DNA reads as TGTGCCAGCAGCTTATCTGACCGCAACACTGAAGCTTTCTTT. As protein: CASSLSDRNTEAFF.

The chain uses TRBV7-8 and TRBJ2-7; TRBD2 aligns across 9 bases. CDR1 and CDR2 from the germline V gene are SGHVS and FQNEAQ. The CDR3 sequence is 17 residues long. V shed 1 base and J 4 bases; nucleotides not matched to a gene: 11. The CDR3 nucleotides are TGTGCCAGCAGCTTAGTTCCGGGACTAGCAGGGACTTACGAGCAGTACTTC. This encodes CASSLVPGLAGTYEQYF.

There are a few counts of this clonotype. The rearrangement links TRBV21-1 to TRBJ1-1; the listed D gene, TRBD1, was not tested against the DNA. TRBV21-1 is an annotated pseudogene. This CDR3 has 11 amino acids. Written as DNA, the CDR3 is TGTGCCACTCCGAAAGGGGGAGAAGCTTTCTTT. This encodes CATPKGGEAFF.

The rearrangement joins TRBV27 to TRBJ2-5; D remains unclear. This CDR3 is built from 13 residues. Germline CDR1 and CDR2: MNHEY and SMNVEV (reference sequence). Trimming took 7 bases from V and 4 from J, leaving 13 bases between them. In nucleotides, the CDR3 is TGTGCCAGCACCCCCGACCCATCAGAGACCCAGTACTTC. It encodes CASTPDPSETQYF.

The chain joins TRBV19 to TRBJ1-4, with D unclear. From germline, CDR1 is LNHDA and CDR2 SQIVND (reference sequence). V dropped 11 bases and J dropped 7 bases, with 11 bases sitting between them. The CDR3 length is 11 residues. In DNA, the CDR3 is TGTGCCTCCAAAATCGGTGAAAAACTGTTTTTT. It encodes CASKIGEKLFF.

This clonotype was found a few times. The CDR3 bases are TGTGCCACCAGCCAGTTCGGGAACACTGAAGCTTTCTTT. Its protein is CATSQFGNTEAFF. This chain links TRBV15 with TRBJ1-1; no clear D. This CDR3 contains 13 residues. V lost 5 bases and J lost 1, with 8 bases in between. Germline V gene lookup returns CDR1 LNHNV and CDR2 YYDKDF (reference sequence).

This clonotype was found a few times. This sequence joins TRBV4-2 and TRBJ1-1; D is uncertain. This CDR3 has 15 residues. Germline CDR1 and CDR2: LGHNA and YNFKEQ. The V and J ends lost 1 base and 3 bases respectively, with 12 bases between them. CDR3 amino acids: CASSQVSGRDTEAFF. DNA for the CDR3: TGTGCCAGCAGCCAAGTGAGTGGGAGGGACACTGAAGCTTTCTTT.

This clonotype was seen ten or more times. The V gene is TRBV5-5, the J gene TRBJ2-7; D gene uncertain. CDR1 and CDR2 (germline): SGHKS, YYEKEE (reference sequence). The CDR3 is 13 amino acids. V dropped 5 bases and J dropped 2 bases, with 11 bases sitting between them. The CDR3 nucleotides read TGTGCCAGCAGAGCAACAGCTGCCTACGAGCAGTACTTC. Its translation is CASRATAAYEQYF.